A selection of T cell receptor beta chains follows, all from one sample in a study of a mutant IDH1 vaccine in newly diagnosed glioma. These receptors' targets are unknown. Profiled with immunoSEQ multiplex PCR; TCRdb holds only in-frame clones, not every one. The sample carries about 54,000 clones, roughly 84% recorded once. The sample consisted of PBMCs, taken from a glioma patient whose treatment included an IDH1 peptide vaccine. Receptors originate from a woman aged 18-29 years with glioma. CDR3s include the opening cysteine and the closing phenylalanine or tryptophan.

length | V | CDR3
14 | TRBV19 | CASSLGPKIYGYTF
15 | TRBV7-9 | CASSQRGGADNEQFF
16 | TRBV5-4 | CASSPSSGSGYNEQFF
14 | TRBV2 | CASSGTASNEKLFF
15 | TRBV5-4 | CASSSPSGGVEEQYF
14 | TRBV19 | CASTRPPQNTEAFF
15 | TRBV6-5 | CASSSSRGGVYIQYF
16 | TRBV9 | CASSVARGQGVETQYF
17 | TRBV4-3 | CASSQGIGTGNTGELFF
14 | TRBV2 | CASRLTGAGNTIYF
14 | TRBV27 | CASRWDWNTGELFF
13 | TRBV14 | CASSQINTGELFF
16 | TRBV11-2 | CASSSFSGGAADTQYF
13 | TRBV19 | CASSIRPTYGQYF
10 | TRBV28 | CASRHTEAFF
16 | TRBV9 | CASSGPGGGNGDEQFF
15 | TRBV9 | CASSPKGATYNEQFF
13 | TRBV19 | CASRGSGTGELFF
12 | TRBV14 | CASSYKIHEQYF
14 | TRBV7-2 | CASSSTGDSLRDTF
13 | TRBV6-1 | CASSDGSLWGYTF
15 | TRBV7-2 | CASSLSGGALDTQYF
14 | TRBV9 | CASSLGTGYDIQYF
17 | TRBV7-9 | CASTRLSGGNGAWELFF
17 | TRBV28 | CASSLLRLAGGAQTQYF
15 | TRBV9 | CASSPSGGGTDTQYF
14 | TRBV12-5 | CASGLVGVRNTIYF
14 | TRBV5-6 | CASSLGGVNTEAFF
15 | TRBV6-1 | CASSVPAGLQETQYF
15 | TRBV4-1 | CASSQRAGGEGTQYF
14 | TRBV7-3 | CASGYSSYNSPLHF
14 | TRBV18 | CASSPTSGYREQYF
17 | TRBV5-4 | CASSLTVGQGGNSPLHF
14 | TRBV7-8 | CASSLALNGGYAFF
13 | TRBV10-3 | CAISAEGNTEAFF
14 | TRBV9 | CASSGGTGVEKLFF
12 | TRBV7-9 | CASSLTATEAFF
15 | TRBV15 | CATSRDRDGDSPLHF
17 | TRBV7-6 | CASSYGAGGFQEDEQYF
12 | TRBV11-3 | CASSLDEHEQYF
16 | TRBV6-4 | CASSEETSGRGREQFF
14 | TRBV19 | CASSIGLGGDTQYF
14 | TRBV6-5 | CASSYWEGQGPQHF
13 | TRBV7-3 | CASSGIGGSEAFF
19 | TRBV10-2 | CASSVPRTSGGGRPYEQYF
15 | TRBV10-3 | CAISDSGTSTGELFF
13 | TRBV30 | CAWSGSRDTEAFF
17 | TRBV7-6 | CASSLSPPRGAGNTIYF
14 | TRBV4-2 | CASSQGGVGYGYTF
15 | TRBV4-2 | CASSQELAGTYEQYF
15 | TRBV29-1 | CSHLTPGEGDNEQFF
15 | TRBV19 | CASSTLVLTHYGYTF
13 | TRBV7-7 | CASSLTLNRELFF
15 | TRBV6-5 | CASSPGRLSSYEQYF
13 | TRBV19 | CASSRTTNTEAFF
15 | TRBV30 | CAWDIAGGAYNEQFF
12 | TRBV10-3 | CAISPGSGGYTF
15 | TRBV5-1 | CASSSATSGEYEQYF
15 | TRBV19 | CASRPQGVGNQPQHF